The rows below give T cell receptor beta chains drawn from one sample of a study of cytotoxic CD8 clonotypes in ibrutinib-treated CLL. Assay: immunoSEQ multiplex PCR; the TCRdb copy retains only in-frame clones and omits some. The sample holds 25,000 to 30,000 clones, 62% seen once. The sample here was PBMCs, taken before ibrutinib treatment. These receptors all stem from a human donor with chronic lymphocytic leukemia. Both conserved end residues are part of each CDR3. The D gene is left open where the match is weak. Not every row has a clone size; where given, it reads once, few, many or a size class.

TRBD2	TRBV4-2	TRBJ2-7	15	few	CASSQSPGGSEEQYF	TGTGCCAGCAGCCAATCGCCGGGGGGATCGGAAGAGCAGTACTTC
.	TRBV6-1	TRBJ1-1	13	.	CASTLTVNTEAFF	TGTGCCAGCACCCTGACGGTGAACACTGAAGCTTTCTTT
.	TRBV5-1	TRBJ1-4	13	few	CASSPGGEGKLFF	TGCGCCAGCAGCCCGGGAGGGGAAGGAAAACTGTTTTTT
TRBD2	TRBV4-1	TRBJ2-7	15	few	CASSQGLREGSEQYF	TGCGCCAGCAGCCAAGGGCTGCGGGAGGGCTCCGAGCAGTACTTC
.	TRBV5-4	TRBJ2-7	14	.	CASSRDLGAPEQYF	TGTGCCAGCAGCAGGGACCTCGGGGCACCGGAGCAGTACTTC
TRBD2	TRBV28	TRBJ2-1	15	.	CASLGRLARYNEQFF	TGTGCCAGCCTAGGGAGACTAGCGAGGTACAATGAGCAGTTCTTC
TRBD1	TRBV5-1	TRBJ1-3	14	.	CASSRTGLGNTIYF	TGCGCCAGCAGCCGGACAGGGCTCGGAAACACCATATATTTT
.	TRBV5-5	TRBJ2-7	15	.	CASSPAGLDWYEQYF	TGTGCCAGCAGCCCCGCGGGGCTCGATTGGTACGAGCAGTACTTC
.	TRBV4-2	TRBJ1-2	15	.	CASSQGGDIGVGYTF	TGTGCCAGCAGCCAAGGGGGAGATATAGGGGTTGGCTACACCTTC
.	TRBV11-2	TRBJ2-7	12	medium-sized	CASTPSGLSLYF	TGTGCCAGCACCCCTTCGGGGTTAAGTTTGTACTTC
TRBD1	TRBV5-8	TRBJ1-2	14	few	CASSRRDRGYGYTF	TGTGCCAGCAGCAGACGGGACAGGGGGTATGGCTACACCTTC
.	TRBV19	TRBJ2-3	13	.	CASTPASGNTQYF	TGTGCCAGTACTCCCGCAAGCGGAAATACGCAGTATTTT
.	TRBV5-6	TRBJ1-5	14	few	CASSFTGGNQPQHF	TGTGCCAGCAGCTTTACGGGGGGCAATCAGCCCCAGCATTTT
.	TRBV25-1	TRBJ2-7	12	medium-sized	CASSESTYEQYF	TGTGCCAGCAGTGAATCTACCTACGAGCAGTACTTC
.	TRBV30	TRBJ2-1	11	.	CAWRHGREQFF	TGTGCCTGGAGACACGGGCGTGAGCAGTTCTTC
TRBD2	TRBV19	TRBJ2-1	15	.	CASSPRGGWNNEQFF	TGTGCCAGTAGTCCTCGGGGGGGTTGGAACAATGAGCAGTTCTTC
.	TRBV28	TRBJ1-5	15	few	CASGSRRPFRQPQHF	TGTGCCAGCGGGTCGCGCCGACCCTTTAGGCAGCCCCAGCATTTT
.	TRBV13	TRBJ2-7	16	few	CASSPSGLQGSYEQYF	TGTGCCAGCAGCCCGTCCGGCCTACAGGGCTCCTACGAGCAGTACTTC
.	TRBV2	TRBJ2-5	11	once	CATYFGETQYF	TGTGCCACCTACTTTGGGGAGACCCAGTACTTC
.	TRBV7-3	TRBJ2-1	16	few	CASSLSGDTSYNEQFF	TGTGCCAGCAGCTTAAGCGGGGACACCTCCTACAATGAGCAGTTCTTC
.	TRBV6-5	TRBJ1-1	16	.	CASSWYGRRANTEAFF	TGTGCCAGCAGTTGGTACGGGCGGCGCGCGAACACTGAAGCTTTCTTT
TRBD1	TRBV2	TRBJ2-3	14	.	CASSGDRGLGTQYF	TGTGCCAGCAGTGGGGACAGGGGACTTGGTACGCAGTATTTT
TRBD2	TRBV2	TRBJ2-1	17	.	CASNGASGSISYNEQFF	TGTGCCAGCAATGGGGCTAGCGGGAGCATCTCCTACAATGAGCAGTTCTTC
TRBD1	TRBV2	TRBJ2-1	19	.	CASSSPGQVTLNPSDEQFF	TGTGCCAGCAGTTCCCCGGGACAGGTAACCCTAAACCCCAGTGATGAGCAGTTCTTC
.	TRBV12-5	TRBJ1-1	14	.	CASGPGGQNTEAFF	TGTGCTAGTGGGCCCGGAGGGCAGAACACTGAAGCTTTCTTT
TRBD2	TRBV6-1	TRBJ2-7	15	.	CASSGGAGGSYEQYF	TGTGCCAGCAGTGGGGGAGCGGGAGGGTCCTACGAGCAGTACTTC
TRBD1	TRBV29-1	TRBJ2-7	12	.	CSVGQGAYEQYF	TGCAGCGTTGGGCAGGGGGCCTACGAGCAGTACTTC
.	TRBV4-1	TRBJ1-2	14	.	CASSQISPGTGYTF	TGCGCCAGCAGCCAAATTTCCCCCGGGACAGGCTACACCTTC
TRBD1	TRBV11-2	TRBJ2-5	15	.	CASSPIPQGAETQYF	TGTGCCAGCAGCCCAATCCCACAGGGGGCAGAGACCCAGTACTTC
.	TRBV2	TRBJ2-3	14	few	CASSVGADLGTQYF	TGTGCCAGCAGTGTTGGTGCAGACCTGGGTACGCAGTATTTT
.	TRBV28	TRBJ1-2	13	.	CASSWNPVGGYTF	TGTGCCAGCAGTTGGAACCCGGTCGGTGGCTACACCTTC
TRBD1	TRBV15	TRBJ2-3	18	.	CATSRPEGQSPPADTQYF	TGTGCCACCAGCAGACCAGAGGGACAGTCTCCTCCCGCAGATACGCAGTATTTT
TRBD1	TRBV5-1	TRBJ1-3	15	few	CASSTGQASGNTIYF	TGCGCCAGCAGCACGGGACAGGCCTCTGGAAACACCATATATTTT
.	TRBV5-4	TRBJ2-7	13	.	CASSLPDSYEQYF	TGTGCCAGCAGCTTGCCCGACAGTTACGAGCAGTACTTC
TRBD1	TRBV25-1	TRBJ2-1	15	.	CASSSTGTAVNEQFF	TGTGCCAGCAGTTCGACCGGGACAGCAGTCAATGAGCAGTTCTTC
.	TRBV6-6	TRBJ1-2	11	.	CASNGNYGYTF	TGTGCCAGCAACGGTAACTATGGCTACACCTTC
.	TRBV6-5	TRBJ1-5	14	.	CASSYTQGNQPQHF	TGTGCCAGCAGCTACACCCAGGGCAATCAGCCCCAGCATTTT
.	TRBV11-2	TRBJ1-6	13	few	CASSLDRNSPLHF	TGTGCCAGCAGCTTAGATCGAAATTCACCCCTCCACTTT
TRBD1	TRBV5-4	TRBJ1-2	13	few	CASTRQGLYGYTF	TGTGCCAGCACCCGACAGGGACTCTATGGCTACACCTTC
TRBD2	TRBV2	TRBJ2-3	15	.	CASSRLAGGGDTQYF	TGTGCCAGCAGTCGACTAGCGGGGGGGGGAGATACGCAGTATTTT
TRBD1	TRBV27	TRBJ2-7	15	.	CASSLWTGDTGKQYF	TGTGCCAGCAGTTTATGGACAGGGGATACAGGAAAGCAGTACTTC
TRBD2	TRBV5-1	TRBJ2-2	15	.	CASSGLAANTGELFF	TGCGCCAGCTCGGGACTAGCGGCAAACACCGGGGAGCTGTTTTTT
TRBD2	TRBV27	TRBJ2-7	15	.	CASSLSLGRDYEQYF	TGTGCCAGCAGTTTATCTCTCGGGAGGGACTACGAGCAGTACTTC
TRBD2	TRBV10-3	TRBJ2-2	16	.	CATSGTSGRAGGELFF	TGTGCCACCTCCGGGACTAGCGGGAGGGCCGGCGGGGAGCTGTTTTTT
.	TRBV6-1	TRBJ2-1	14	.	CASSDGDLANEQFF	TGTGCCAGCAGTGACGGGGACTTAGCGAATGAGCAGTTCTTC
TRBD1	TRBV15	TRBJ1-5	16	.	CATSRRLGTGGPATHF	TGTGCCACCAGCAGGCGCCTCGGGACAGGAGGCCCCGCAACGCATTTT
.	TRBV25-1	TRBJ2-1	13	.	CASSDPGVDEQFF	TGTGCCAGCAGTGATCCGGGAGTCGATGAGCAGTTCTTC
.	TRBV11-2	TRBJ2-7	13	.	CASSSPDSYEQYF	TGTGCCAGCAGCTCCCCCGACAGCTACGAGCAGTACTTC
.	TRBV2	TRBJ2-5	15	few	CASSEWAAGGETQYF	TGTGCCAGCAGTGAATGGGCAGCCGGTGGGGAGACCCAGTACTTC
TRBD1	TRBV5-1	TRBJ2-3	14	.	CASSFPGQKDTQYF	TGCGCCAGCAGCTTCCCGGGACAGAAAGATACGCAGTATTTT
TRBD2	TRBV10-3	TRBJ2-7	15	.	CAISESGGFTYEQYF	TGTGCCATCAGTGAGTCGGGGGGGTTTACCTACGAGCAGTACTTC
TRBD1	TRBV5-4	TRBJ1-1	16	.	CASSPPTGALNTEAFF	TGTGCCAGCAGCCCTCCGACAGGGGCTTTGAACACTGAAGCTTTCTTT
.	TRBV1	TRBJ2-1	17	.	CTSSQDAPFSSYNEQFF	TGCACCAGCAGCCAAGATGCACCGTTCAGCTCCTACAATGAGCAGTTCTTC
TRBD1	TRBV6-1	TRBJ2-7	17	.	CASSEEVGDRGFYEQYF	TGTGCCAGCAGTGAAGAGGTTGGGGACAGGGGTTTCTACGAGCAGTACTTC
.	TRBV2	TRBJ1-5	13	.	CASRDSHNQPQHF	TGTGCCAGCAGGGACAGTCACAATCAGCCCCAGCATTTT
.	TRBV27	TRBJ2-6	13	.	CASTPSGANVLTF	TGTGCCAGCACTCCTTCTGGGGCCAACGTCCTGACTTTC